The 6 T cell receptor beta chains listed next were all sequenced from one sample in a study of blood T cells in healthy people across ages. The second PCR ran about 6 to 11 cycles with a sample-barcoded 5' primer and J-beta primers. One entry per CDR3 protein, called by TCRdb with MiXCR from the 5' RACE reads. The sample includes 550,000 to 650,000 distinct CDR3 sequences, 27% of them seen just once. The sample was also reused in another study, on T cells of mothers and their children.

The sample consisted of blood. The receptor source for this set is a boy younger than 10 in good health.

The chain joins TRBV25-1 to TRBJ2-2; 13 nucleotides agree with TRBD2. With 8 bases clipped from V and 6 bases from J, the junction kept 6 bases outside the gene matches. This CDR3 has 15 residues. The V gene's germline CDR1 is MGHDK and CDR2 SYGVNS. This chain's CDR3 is CASGGLAGVPGELFF. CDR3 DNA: TGTGCCAGCGGTGGACTAGCGGGAGTTCCCGGGGAGCTGTTTTTT.

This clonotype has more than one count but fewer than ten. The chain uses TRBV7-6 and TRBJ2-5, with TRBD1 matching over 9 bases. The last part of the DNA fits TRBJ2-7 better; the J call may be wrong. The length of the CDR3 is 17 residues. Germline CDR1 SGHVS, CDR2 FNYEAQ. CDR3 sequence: CASSTLAGTGTFYEQYF. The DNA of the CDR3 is TGTGCCAGCAGCACCCTGGCCGGGACAGGGACGTTCTACGAGCAGTACTTC.

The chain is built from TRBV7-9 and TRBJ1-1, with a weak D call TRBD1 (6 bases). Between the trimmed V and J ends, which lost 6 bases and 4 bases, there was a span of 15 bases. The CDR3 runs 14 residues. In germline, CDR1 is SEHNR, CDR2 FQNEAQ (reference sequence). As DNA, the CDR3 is TGTGCCAGCAGACTCCCCAGGGGTTTCACTGAAGCTTTCTTT. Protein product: CASRLPRGFTEAFF.

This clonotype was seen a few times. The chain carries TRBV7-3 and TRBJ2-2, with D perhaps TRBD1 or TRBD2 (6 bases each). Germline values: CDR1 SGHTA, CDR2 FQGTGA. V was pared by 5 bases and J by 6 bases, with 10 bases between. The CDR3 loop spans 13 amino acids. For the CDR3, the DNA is TGTGCCAGCAGCCACAGGGAGGCCGGGGAGCTGTTTTTT. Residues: CASSHREAGELFF.

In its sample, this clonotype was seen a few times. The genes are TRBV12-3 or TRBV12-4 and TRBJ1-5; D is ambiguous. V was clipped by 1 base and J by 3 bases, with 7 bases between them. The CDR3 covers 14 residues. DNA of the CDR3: TGTGCCAGCAGTTTAGGACAACTCAATCAGCCCCAGCATTTT. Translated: CASSLGQLNQPQHF.

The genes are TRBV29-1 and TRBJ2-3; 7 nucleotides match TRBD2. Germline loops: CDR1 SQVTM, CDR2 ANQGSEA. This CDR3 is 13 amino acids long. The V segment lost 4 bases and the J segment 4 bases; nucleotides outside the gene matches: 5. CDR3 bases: TGCAGCGTTGTTGCGGGAGAGGCAGATACGCAGTATTTT. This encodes CSVVAGEADTQYF.